This T cell receptor (beta chain) was captured by sequencing in a study of blood T cell repertoires in COVID-19. Study-wide context: Sample material is recorded as cDNA or gDNA derived from T cells, B-cell-depleted T cells, or PBMCs.

TCRdb's copy holds only in-frame clones and misses some; the assay was immunoSEQ multiplex PCR. The table has just over 300,000 clones, 80% to 90% seen once; the top ten hold over 3.5%. The study drew participants aged about 18 to 89 years from about two dozen US areas. Participant-reported clinical history was the basis for cohort assignment. Recovery among Cohort 3 donors was established by two negative PCRs, clearance, or symptom resolution. Germline lookup yields CDR1 LNHDA and CDR2 SQIVND (reference sequence). V was trimmed by 6 bases and J by 1 base, leaving 17 bases between them. The CDR3 consists of 16 residues.

Sequencing was done on a sample of PBMCs or T cells enriched from blood (not recorded which). The rearrangement joins TRBV19 to TRBJ2-3; D perhaps matches TRBD1 (5 bases). The TCR was taken from a man younger than 45 who had recovered from COVID-19. This chain's CDR3 is CASRSTGPTGTDTQYF. The CDR3 nucleotides are TGTGCCAGTAGGAGTACAGGCCCCACCGGCACAGATACGCAGTATTTT.